Below, 30 T cell receptor beta chains from the same sample are listed, as sequenced in a study of CD8 T cells in Susac syndrome. Random hexamers served to reverse transcribe about 0.5 to 1 ug RNA. TCRdb re-derived calls from the immunoSEQ multiplex PCR reads in MiXCR, one entry per CDR3 protein. The top ten clones hold less than 0.15% of a sample with 150,000 or so distinct CDR3 sequences, roughly 95% of them seen once. The sequencing input was CD4+ T cells from PBMCs. All receptors derive from a human donor with Susac syndrome.

The CDR3 region is CASSQSGYYGYTF. The CDR3 DNA reads TGCGCCAGCAGCCAGAGCGGATACTATGGCTACACCTTC. This rearrangement joins TRBV4-1 to TRBJ1-2; D ambiguous. Per the germline V gene, CDR1 is MGHRA and CDR2 is YSYEKL. The ends were cut back, 3 bases at V and 3 bases at J, with 8 bases in the middle. This CDR3 is 13 amino acids long.

The V and J genes are TRBV24-1 and TRBJ2-2; D unclear. V was clipped by 4 bases and J by 5 bases, with 7 bases between them. Germline CDR1 and CDR2: KGHDR and SFDVKD. The CDR3 extends over 13 amino acids. The CDR3 region is CATSEGLTGELFF. The CDR3 DNA is TGTGCCACCAGTGAGGGGTTGACCGGGGAGCTGTTTTTT.

The rearrangement uses TRBV30 and TRBJ2-2, with TRBD2 identical over 10 bases. The germline V gene encodes CDR1 GTSNPN and CDR2 SVGIG (reference sequence). The CDR3 spans 15 residues. V shed 6 bases, J shed 1 base, and the junction held 5 bases outside the gene matches. This CDR3 reads CACKTSGQNTGELFF. The CDR3 DNA is TGTGCCTGTAAGACTAGCGGGCAGAACACCGGGGAGCTGTTTTTT.

This chain connects TRBV20-1 to TRBJ2-7; 9 positions agree with TRBD2. The CDR3 covers 16 residues. With 1 base clipped from V and 2 bases from J, the junction kept 9 bases outside the gene matches. CDR1 and CDR2 (germline): DFQATT, SNEGSKA (reference sequence). The CDR3 loop reads CSARGGVAGVPYEQYF. CDR3 nucleotide sequence: TGCAGTGCTAGAGGGGGAGTAGCGGGAGTCCCCTACGAGCAGTACTTC.

The CDR3 bases are TGTGCCAGCAGCGTAGAGGGTTCTTATGGCTACACCTTC. Encoded protein: CASSVEGSYGYTF. The chain couples TRBV9 to TRBJ1-2; D is undetermined. The V end was cut by 0 bases, the J end by 5 bases, with 8 bases between. The CDR3 contains 13 residues. Germline CDR1 and CDR2: SGDLS and YYNGEE.

The chain uses TRBV5-4 and TRBJ2-1, with D perhaps TRBD2 (5 bases). Germline V gene sequence: CDR1 SGHNT, CDR2 YYREEE (reference sequence). The CDR3 is made up of 15 amino acids. The V end was cut by 4 bases, the J end by 5 bases, with 16 bases between. CDR3 residues: CASSLPVRGNNEQFF. The CDR3 coding sequence is TGTGCCAGCAGCCTCCCGGTACGAGGGAACAATGAGCAGTTCTTC.

The chain has TRBV5-1 and TRBJ2-7; 8 nucleotides agree with TRBD1. This CDR3 is built from 15 residues. CDR1 and CDR2 (germline): SGHRS, YFSETQ. With 2 bases clipped from V and 4 bases from J, the junction kept 8 bases outside the gene matches. The CDR3: CASSFWGTGFYEQYV. Here the CDR3 DNA reads TGCGCCAGCAGCTTTTGGGGGACAGGCTTTTACGAGCAGTACGTC.

The J gene is TRBJ1-5, the V gene TRBV7-2; D might be TRBD1 (5 bases). In germline, CDR1 is SGHTA, CDR2 FQGNSA. V was clipped by 5 bases and J by 6 bases, with 14 bases between them. This CDR3 is 14 amino acids long. This CDR3 is CASSLRGPRQPQHF. The CDR3 bases are TGTGCCAGCAGCCTAAGGGGCCCTCGTCAGCCCCAGCATTTT. Combining the CDR3 with reference TRBV7-2 and TRBJ1-5 gives the whole variable domain GAGVSQSPSNKVTEKGKDVELRCDPISGHTALYWYRQSLGQGLEFLIYFQGNSAPDKSGLPSDRFSAERTGGSVSTLTIQRTQQEDSAVYLCASSLRGPRQPQHFGDGTRLSIL.

The V and J genes are TRBV25-1 and TRBJ2-2; the match to TRBD1 covers 8 bases. The CDR3 covers 16 residues. With V trimmed by 3 bases and J by 1 base, 4 bases remained unmatched. Germline V lookup: CDR1 MGHDK, CDR2 SYGVNS. CDR3 in DNA: TGTGCCAGCAGTGATACGGGACAGGAGAACACCGGGGAGCTGTTTTTT. Translated: CASSDTGQENTGELFF. The entire variable domain, with the rest obtained from reference TRBV25-1 and TRBJ2-2, is as follows: EADIYQTPRYLVIGTGKKITLECSQTMGHDKMYWYQQDPGMELHLIHYSYGVNSTEKGDLSSESTVSRIRTEHFPLTLESARPSHTSQYLCASSDTGQENTGELFFGEGSRLTVL.

This sequence joins TRBV9 and TRBJ2-3; D possibly corresponds to TRBD1 (5 bases). V gave up 2 bases and J gave up 5 bases, with 15 bases separating them. The CDR3 runs to 15 residues. Germline V gene data show CDR1 as SGDLS and CDR2 as YYNGEE. The DNA for the CDR3 is TGTGCCAGCAGCGTCTCCCCTTCAGGGATAGATACGCAGTATTTT. As protein: CASSVSPSGIDTQYF.

V usage is TRBV7-9 and J usage is TRBJ2-5; D unresolved. The germline V gene encodes CDR1 SEHNR and CDR2 FQNEAQ (reference sequence). The CDR3 covers 14 residues. Trimming cost V 5 bases and J 7 bases, with 17 bases left between them. CDR3 DNA sequence: TGTGCCAGCAGCCTCCCCACCGTCGCAGCGACCCAGTACTTC. Its protein is CASSLPTVAATQYF. The variable domain in full, completed from reference TRBV7-9 and TRBJ2-5, reads DTGVSQNPRHKITKRGQNVTFRCDPISEHNRLYWYRQTLGQGPEFLTYFQNEAQLEKSRLLSDRFSAERPKGSFSTLEIQRTEQGDSAMYLCASSLPTVAATQYFGPGTRLLVL.

DNA for the CDR3: TGTGCCAGCAGTTTCGGCTGGAACACCGGGGAGCTGTTTTTT. It codes for CASSFGWNTGELFF. The chain is built from TRBV12-3 or TRBV12-4 and TRBJ2-2; D is ambiguous. V lost 3 bases to trimming and J lost 1 base, with 6 bases between them. The CDR3 is 14 amino acids.

This chain joins TRBV20-1 and TRBJ2-5; D gene unclear. The germline V gene encodes CDR1 DFQATT and CDR2 SNEGSKA (reference sequence). The CDR3 extends over 15 amino acids. Between the trimmed V and J ends, which lost 1 base and 4 bases, there was a span of 16 bases. The CDR3 DNA follows: TGCAGTGCTAGAGGAGATCAATTTGGTGGAGAGACCCAGTACTTC. Encoded protein: CSARGDQFGGETQYF.

Written as DNA, the CDR3 is TGTGCCAGCTCAGCGAAGGAAAGGGACTCATTCTTC. Translating it yields CASSAKERDSFF. The chain combines TRBV18 with TRBJ2-1; perhaps TRBD2 as D (6 bases). Germline CDR1 and CDR2: KGHSH and LQKENI. With 5 bases removed from V and 16 bases from J, the gap between germline ends came to 18 bases. This CDR3 spans 12 amino acids.

The V gene is TRBV30, the J gene TRBJ2-5, with TRBD2 as a possible D gene (5 bases). CDR3 length equals 12 residues. From germline, CDR1 is GTSNPN and CDR2 SVGIG (reference sequence). V was pared by 3 bases and J by 5 bases, with 10 bases between. CDR3 nucleotides: TGTGCCTGGAGGAAACTAGTGGAGACCCAGTACTTC. This translates into CAWRKLVETQYF.

The chain uses TRBV29-1 and TRBJ1-4, with D possibly being TRBD1 (5 bases). The CDR3 is 13 residues long. Trimming left V 4 bases short and J 8 bases short, with 14 bases between. Germline loops: CDR1 SQVTM, CDR2 ANQGSEA. The CDR3 DNA reads TGCAGCGTTGGGGGGTACTACGAGGAAAAACTGTTTTTT. Protein: CSVGGYYEEKLFF.

The chain recombines TRBV7-9 with TRBJ2-7; 8 bases match TRBD2. CDR1 and CDR2 (germline): SEHNR, FQNEAQ (reference sequence). V gave up 1 base and J gave up 2 bases; unmatched junction bases: 7. CDR3 length: 16 residues. CDR3 sequence (DNA): TGTGCCAGCAGCTTAGTTGGTACACTAGCGGCCTACGAGCAGTACTTC. Encoded protein: CASSLVGTLAAYEQYF.

This clonotype appeared once. The chain links TRBV29-1 to TRBJ2-1, with TRBD2 identical over 7 bases. The length of the CDR3 is 12 residues. CDR1 is SQVTM and CDR2 is ANQGSEA in the germline V gene. V was clipped by 6 bases and J by 6 bases; unmatched bases: 5. The CDR3 loop is CSVVERGNEQFF. DNA of the CDR3: TGCAGCGTAGTGGAGCGGGGCAATGAGCAGTTCTTC.

CDR3 sequence reads: CAINGQSNTEAFF. CDR3 nucleotides: TGTGCCATCAATGGACAGTCGAACACTGAAGCTTTCTTT. The chain uses TRBV10-3 and TRBJ1-1, with D possibly being TRBD1 (6 bases). The CDR3 consists of 13 residues. Germline-derived CDR1 and CDR2 are ENHRY and SYGVKD. V lost 7 bases, J lost 1 base, and 10 bases lay in between.

Only one count was recorded for this clonotype. The chain joins TRBV18 to TRBJ2-7; 8 bases fit TRBD2. CDR1 and CDR2 from the germline V gene are KGHSH and LQKENI. This CDR3 contains 15 residues. With V trimmed by 3 bases and J by 4 bases, 8 bases remained unmatched. In DNA form, the CDR3 reads TGTGCCAGCTCACCGCAACTAGCGGACCTTTACGAGCAGTACTTC. This translates into CASSPQLADLYEQYF.

This clonotype was picked up one time. This chain links TRBV4-2 with TRBJ2-5; D not resolved. Germline V gene sequence: CDR1 LGHNA, CDR2 YNFKEQ. The CDR3 runs to 15 residues. The germline V and J ends were trimmed by 0 bases and 1 base, with 9 bases remaining between them. The CDR3 DNA sequence: TGTGCCAGCAGCCAAGACGGGCCCCCCCAAGAGACCCAGTACTTC. Protein product: CASSQDGPPQETQYF.

In this sample, this clonotype turned up once. The rearrangement links TRBV27 to TRBJ1-5, with D possibly being TRBD1 (5 bases). V lost 5 bases, J lost 3 bases, and 11 bases lay in between. The CDR3 totals 14 residues. Germline assignment: CDR1 MNHEY and CDR2 SMNVEV (reference sequence). The CDR3 sequence: CASSPRGYNQPQHF. For the CDR3, the DNA is TGTGCCAGCAGTCCGAGGGGTTACAATCAGCCCCAGCATTTT.

The chain links TRBV30 to TRBJ1-2; D is unclear. CDR3 length: 13 residues. V was shortened by 3 bases and J by 2 bases, with 10 bases between the two germline ends. Germline V gives CDR1 GTSNPN, CDR2 SVGIG (reference sequence). CDR3 sequence reads: CAWSSSRNYGYTF. The CDR3, as DNA: TGTGCCTGGAGCTCCAGCCGGAACTATGGCTACACCTTC.

CDR3 in DNA: TGCAGCGTTGACAACAGGGGCACAGATACGCAGTATTTT. As protein: CSVDNRGTDTQYF. This chain joins TRBV29-1 and TRBJ2-3, with D perhaps TRBD1 (6 bases). The V gene lost 3 bases and the J gene lost 1 base, with 8 bases spanning the gap. In germline, CDR1 is SQVTM, CDR2 ANQGSEA. The CDR3 runs to 13 residues.

The V gene is TRBV2, the J gene TRBJ2-5, with D perhaps TRBD2 (6 bases). There are 13 residues in the CDR3. Germline assignment: CDR1 SNHLY and CDR2 FYNNEI. V lost 6 bases and J 4 bases, leaving 12 bases between the germline ends. CDR3 sequence reads: CASRGTGGETQYF. The DNA of the CDR3 is TGTGCCAGCAGGGGGACCGGGGGAGAGACCCAGTACTTC.

The chain links TRBV5-4 to TRBJ2-5; 9 bases are a match to TRBD1. The CDR3 contains 16 residues. Looked up from germline, CDR1 is SGHNT and CDR2 is YYREEE (reference sequence). The V segment lost 0 bases and the J segment 4 bases; nucleotides outside the gene matches: 7. The CDR3 sequence is CASSLAGGTGLETQYF. CDR3 DNA sequence: TGTGCCAGCAGCTTGGCCGGCGGGACAGGGCTAGAGACCCAGTACTTC.

The genes are TRBV9 and TRBJ2-1; maybe TRBD2 (7 bases). The germline V and J ends were trimmed by 3 bases and 4 bases, with 17 bases remaining between them. The CDR3 has 16 residues. Germline V gene data show CDR1 as SGDLS and CDR2 as YYNGEE. CDR3 sequence (DNA): TGTGCCAGCAGCGAGGGGGGGCTAGCGCGGTACAATGAGCAGTTCTTC. Its translation is CASSEGGLARYNEQFF.

The chain combines TRBV5-1 with TRBJ2-2; D is possibly TRBD1 or TRBD2 (6 bases each). V was trimmed by 0 bases and J by 4 bases, leaving 13 bases between them. CDR3 length equals 16 residues. Germline V gene data show CDR1 as SGHRS and CDR2 as YFSETQ. CDR3 nucleotides: TGCGCCAGCAGCTTGGCAGGAGGGGGACTCACCGGGGAGCTGTTTTTT. Residues: CASSLAGGGLTGELFF.

J is TRBJ2-7 and V is TRBV28; TRBD2 matches at 7 bases. Germline assignment: CDR1 MDHEN and CDR2 SYDVKM. CDR3 size: 17 residues. V shed 0 bases and J 2 bases; nucleotides not matched to a gene: 10. The CDR3, as DNA: TGTGCCAGCAGTTTATGGGGGACTACCCGGCCCACCTACGAGCAGTACTTC. This translates into CASSLWGTTRPTYEQYF.

This clonotype was found once. This sequence joins TRBV13 and TRBJ1-1; D ambiguous. V dropped 5 bases and J dropped 4 bases, with 11 bases sitting between them. Germline assignment: CDR1 PRHDT and CDR2 FYEKMQ (reference sequence). This CDR3 contains 13 residues. CDR3 in amino acids: CASSPDGSTEAFF. Here the CDR3 DNA reads TGTGCCAGCAGCCCCGACGGGAGCACTGAAGCTTTCTTT.